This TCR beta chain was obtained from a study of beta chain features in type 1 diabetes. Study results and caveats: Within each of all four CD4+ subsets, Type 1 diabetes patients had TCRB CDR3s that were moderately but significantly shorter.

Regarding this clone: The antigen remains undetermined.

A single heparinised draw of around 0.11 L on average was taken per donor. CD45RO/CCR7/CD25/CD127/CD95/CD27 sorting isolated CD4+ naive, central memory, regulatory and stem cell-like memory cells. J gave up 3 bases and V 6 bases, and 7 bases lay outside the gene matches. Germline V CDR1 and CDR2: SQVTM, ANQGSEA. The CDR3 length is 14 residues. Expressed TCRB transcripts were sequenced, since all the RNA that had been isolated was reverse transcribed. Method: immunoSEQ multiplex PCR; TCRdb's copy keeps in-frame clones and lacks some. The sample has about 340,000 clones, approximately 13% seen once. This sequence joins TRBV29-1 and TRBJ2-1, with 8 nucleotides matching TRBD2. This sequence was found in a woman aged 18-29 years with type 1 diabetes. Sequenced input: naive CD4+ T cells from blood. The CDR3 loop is CSVGRAEGYNEQFF. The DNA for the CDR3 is TGCAGCGTCGGGAGGGCCGAGGGCTACAATGAGCAGTTCTTC.